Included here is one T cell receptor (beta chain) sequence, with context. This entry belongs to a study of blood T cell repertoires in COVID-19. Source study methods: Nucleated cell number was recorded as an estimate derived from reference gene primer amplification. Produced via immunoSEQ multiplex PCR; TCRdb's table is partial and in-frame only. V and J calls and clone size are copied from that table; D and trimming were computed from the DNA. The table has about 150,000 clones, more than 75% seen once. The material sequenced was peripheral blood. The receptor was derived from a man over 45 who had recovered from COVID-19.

CDR3 in amino acids: CASNGPGQGTKNIQYF. CDR3 sequence (DNA): TGTGCCAGCAACGGTCCGGGACAGGGAACCAAAAACATTCAGTACTTC. This rearrangement joins TRBV28 to TRBJ2-4, with 9 bases matching TRBD1. V lost 7 bases, J lost 2 bases, and 9 bases stayed unmatched. The V gene's germline CDR1 is MDHEN and CDR2 SYDVKM. This CDR3 has 16 amino acids.